Below, 19 T cell receptor beta chains from the same sample are listed, as sequenced in a study of cytomegalovirus exposure and HLA in healthy donors. Repertoires were generated with immunoSEQ multiplex PCR, while TCRdb's copy carries only in-frame clones and drops some. This sample has under 200,000 clones, with over 85% found just once. Sequenced input: PBMCs. These receptor sequences come from a woman between 18 and 29 years old in good health and CMV-seropositive.

The V gene is TRBV2, the J gene TRBJ2-3; possible D gene TRBD2, 5 bases. Deletions cut 7 bases from V and 4 bases from J, with 12 bases between. CDR1 and CDR2 (germline): SNHLY, FYNNEI. The CDR3 consists of 13 residues. DNA of the CDR3: TGTGCCAGCACTACTAGTTTACCAGATACGCAGTATTTT. It encodes CASTTSLPDTQYF.

The chain recombines TRBV30 with TRBJ1-1; TRBD1 might be the D (5 bases). CDR1 and CDR2 from the germline V gene are GTSNPN and SVGIG (reference sequence). V lost 2 bases and J 2 bases, leaving 9 bases between the germline ends. The CDR3 spans 13 residues. CDR3 sequence (DNA): TGTGCCTGGAGTACAGGTGTTAACACTGAAGCTTTCTTT. It translates to CAWSTGVNTEAFF. Full variable domain (rest looked up from reference TRBV30 and TRBJ1-1): SQTIHQWPATLVQPVGSPLSLECTVEGTSNPNLYWYRQAAGRGLQLLFYSVGIGQISSEVPQNLSASRPQDRQFILSSKKLLLSDSGFYLCAWSTGVNTEAFFGQGTRLTVV.

CDR3 bases: TGCAGCGTTGACCGACAGGGTGGCTTTTATGGCTACACCTTC. This codes for CSVDRQGGFYGYTF. The chain carries TRBV29-1 and TRBJ1-2; 7 positions agree with TRBD1. Germline loops: CDR1 SQVTM, CDR2 ANQGSEA. The CDR3 length is 14 residues. V trimming: 3 bases; J trimming: 5 bases; junction bases outside the gene matches: 9.

CDR3 region: CASRPSGLTYNEQFF. CDR3 DNA sequence: TGTGCCAGCAGACCTAGCGGTCTAACTTACAATGAGCAGTTCTTC. The chain is built from TRBV11-2 and TRBJ2-1, with 7 bases aligning to TRBD2. The J segment lost 4 bases and the V segment lost 6 bases, leaving 9 bases of the junction unmatched. Germline assignment: CDR1 SGHAT and CDR2 FQNNGV. The CDR3 extends over 15 amino acids.

The CDR3 DNA reads TGTGCCAGCAGTGAAACAAGAACAGACTACGAGCAGTACTTC. Its protein product is CASSETRTDYEQYF. The chain is built from TRBV2 and TRBJ2-7; D gene unclear. Trimming shortened V by 2 bases and J by 3 bases, and 11 bases separated the two germline ends. The V gene's germline CDR1 is SNHLY and CDR2 FYNNEI. The CDR3 has 14 residues.

V is TRBV27 and J is TRBJ2-1; no firm D call. Per the germline V gene, CDR1 is MNHEY and CDR2 is SMNVEV (reference sequence). V was shortened by 6 bases and J by 1 base, with 7 bases between the two germline ends. The CDR3 length is 13 residues. For the CDR3, the DNA is TGTGCCAGCAGCCCCGAGTCCTACAATGAGCAGTTCTTC. It codes for CASSPESYNEQFF.

The chain joins TRBV11-2 to TRBJ2-7, with 9 nucleotides matching TRBD1. V was clipped by 1 base and J by 2 bases; unmatched bases: 6. This CDR3 has 16 residues. Germline V gene data show CDR1 as SGHAT and CDR2 as FQNNGV. In nucleotides, the CDR3 is TGTGCCAGCAGCTTAGTTCTCCGACAGGGGGCCTACGAGCAGTACTTC. As protein: CASSLVLRQGAYEQYF. The full variable domain, its missing parts supplied by reference TRBV11-2 and TRBJ2-7, is EAGVAQSPRYKIIEKRQSVAFWCNPISGHATLYWYQQILGQGPKLLIQFQNNGVVDDSQLPKDRFSAERLKGVDSTLKIQPAKLEDSAVYLCASSLVLRQGAYEQYFGPGTRLTVT.

This chain links TRBV10-3 with TRBJ1-5, with TRBD1 as a possible D gene (6 bases). This CDR3 contains 14 residues. Trimming took off 4 bases at V and 6 bases at J, with 13 bases between the two ends. Germline V gene data show CDR1 as ENHRY and CDR2 as SYGVKD. Here the CDR3 reads CAISARGGTQPQHF. The CDR3 region has the DNA TGTGCCATCAGTGCGAGGGGGGGTACTCAGCCCCAGCATTTT.

The chain carries TRBV19 and TRBJ1-5, with D perhaps matching TRBD1 (5 bases). V was cut by 7 bases and J by 0 bases, with 31 bases left in between. Per the germline V gene, CDR1 is LNHDA and CDR2 is SQIVND (reference sequence). The CDR3 sequence is 21 residues long. The CDR3 nucleotides are TGTGCCAGTACCACTCCACCGAAGTTGTGGGGGGAGCGGCCTAGCAATCAGCCCCAGCATTTT. Amino acids: CASTTPPKLWGERPSNQPQHF.

The rearrangement links TRBV18 to TRBJ1-1; D not certain. The CDR3 has 12 amino acids. Germline V lookup: CDR1 KGHSH, CDR2 LQKENI. V lost 3 bases and J 0 bases, leaving 2 bases between the germline ends. CDR3 DNA: TGTGCCAGCTCACCCATGAACACTGAAGCTTTCTTT. Translated, it gives CASSPMNTEAFF. The full variable domain, with the rest looked up from reference TRBV18 and TRBJ1-1, is NAGVMQNPRHLVRRRGQEARLRCSPMKGHSHVYWYRQLPEEGLKFMVYLQKENIIDESGMPKERFSAEFPKEGPSILRIQQVVRGDSAAYFCASSPMNTEAFFGQGTRLTVV.

The V call is TRBV7-9, the J call TRBJ2-7; D not certain. V dropped 5 bases and J dropped 0 bases, with 11 bases sitting between them. The CDR3 runs 14 residues. Germline-derived CDR1 and CDR2 are SEHNR and FQNEAQ (reference sequence). The CDR3 coding sequence is TGTGCCAGCAGCGTGCAAGAGAGCTCCTACGAGCAGTACTTC. It translates to CASSVQESSYEQYF.

This chain links TRBV5-1 with TRBJ2-3; 7 nucleotides agree with TRBD2. V lost 5 bases and J lost 4; bases outside the gene matches: 10. CDR1 and CDR2 (germline): SGHRS, YFSETQ. There are 15 residues in the CDR3. CDR3 DNA sequence: TGCGCCAGCAGTGGGGCGGGGGTTGTGGCAGATACGCAGTATTTT. Its protein product is CASSGAGVVADTQYF.

This clone is a singleton in its sample. J is TRBJ2-7 and V is TRBV19; 11 bases align to TRBD2. The CDR3 runs to 13 residues. After removal of 3 bases from V and 9 bases from J, the junction contained 4 bases not matched to a gene. CDR1 is LNHDA, CDR2 SQIVND, per germline (reference sequence). In nucleotides, the CDR3 is TGTGCCAGTAGTATGGGGACTAGCGGTTTGCAGTACTTC. Amino acid sequence: CASSMGTSGLQYF.

The chain joins TRBV10-2 to TRBJ2-3, with TRBD2 identical over 11 bases. Trimming cost V 10 bases and J 0 bases; bases outside gene matches: 6. Per the germline V gene, CDR1 is WSHSY and CDR2 is SAAADI. The CDR3 loop spans 15 amino acids. The CDR3 DNA reads as TGCGCCACTTCCGTAGCGGGAGGGAGCACAGATACGCAGTATTTT. It specifies CATSVAGGSTDTQYF.

The chain joins TRBV14 to TRBJ2-7, with a tentative D call TRBD2 (6 bases). The germline CDR1 and CDR2 sequences are SGHDN and FVKESK. CDR3 length equals 17 residues. The V end lost 1 base, the J end lost 0 bases, and 16 bases lay between the germline ends. The CDR3 sequence is CASSQGGGTDGSYEQYF. The CDR3 bases are TGTGCCAGCAGCCAAGGCGGCGGGACCGATGGCTCCTACGAGCAGTACTTC.

The gene calls are TRBV7-2 and TRBJ2-3; TRBD1 matches 9 bases. The CDR3 contains 15 residues. Germline CDR1 is SGHTA and CDR2 is FQGNSA. Losses at the gene ends were 5 bases for V and 6 bases for J; bases not matched to a gene: 9. The DNA of the CDR3 is TGTGCCAGCAGCACCTGGACAGGGGAAGGGGATACGCAGTATTTT. It encodes CASSTWTGEGDTQYF.

The V call is TRBV19, the J call TRBJ2-1; TRBD2 aligns across 7 bases. The CDR3 has 15 amino acids. CDR1 and CDR2 (germline): LNHDA, SQIVND (reference sequence). Germline trimming cut 3 bases from V and 3 bases from J; bases unmatched to any gene: 5. The CDR3 DNA follows: TGTGCCAGTAGTATTGGGACGGGAGGCTACAATGAGCAGTTCTTC. Encoded protein: CASSIGTGGYNEQFF.

The rearrangement uses TRBV4-1 and TRBJ2-2; D is perhaps TRBD1 (5 bases). This CDR3 has 16 residues. Germline V gene sequence: CDR1 MGHRA, CDR2 YSYEKL. The V end was cut by 0 bases, the J end by 5 bases, with 13 bases between. The CDR3 here is CASSQDPGQETGELFF. The CDR3 DNA sequence: TGCGCCAGCAGCCAAGATCCAGGACAAGAAACCGGGGAGCTGTTTTTT.

The genes are TRBV5-1 and TRBJ1-1; 8 bases fit TRBD1. The CDR3 covers 14 residues. The V gene's germline CDR1 is SGHRS and CDR2 YFSETQ. J was trimmed by 5 bases and V by 4 bases; bases with no gene match: 7. The DNA of the CDR3 is TGCGCCAGCAGCACCGAGACAGGGGCGACTGAAGCTTTCTTT. The encoded protein is CASSTETGATEAFF.